The 14 T cell receptor beta chains below come from one sample, sequenced in a study of metastatic and nonmetastatic thyroid tumors. TCRdb re-clonotyped the PCR reads via MiXCR. The sample shows some 16,000 clones, approximately 24% of them seen only once. Each patient came to thyroid surgery without any prior treatment (of any kind). Sample: tumor tissue. The receptor source for this set is a male donor with papillary thyroid cancer or a benign thyroid nodule (not recorded which). Some clones in this sample may be carry-over from other donors' samples.

This clone qualifies as medium-sized. The chain has TRBV18 and TRBJ1-2; the D is unclear. This CDR3 contains 13 residues. CDR1 and CDR2 (germline): KGHSH, LQKENI. V was cut by 4 bases and J by 7 bases, with 13 bases left in between. Here the CDR3 DNA reads TGTGCCAGCTCACAAGGTCCCAACCTTGGCTACACCTTC. It codes for CASSQGPNLGYTF.

This clone occurred a few times. At one end, the junction sequence differs from germline, possibly due to a read error. The same CDR3 arises from other DNA sequences in this sample as well. V usage is TRBV6-1 and J usage is TRBJ1-2; the match to TRBD1 covers 8 bases. The CDR3 has 12 residues. Germline V lookup: CDR1 MNHNS, CDR2 SASEGT. The CDR3 region is CAIYDRGYGYTF. CDR3 bases: TGTGCCATTTATGACAGGGGCTATGGATACACATTC.

This clone was found many times. CDR3 protein: CASSLAVSTDTQYF. CDR3 in DNA: TGCGCCAGCAGCTTGGCCGTTTCTACAGATACGCAGTATTTT. The chain couples TRBV5-1 to TRBJ2-3; D ambiguous. V gave up 0 bases and J gave up 3 bases, with 8 bases separating them. CDR3 length: 14 amino acids. Germline lookup yields CDR1 SGHRS and CDR2 YFSETQ.

This clone was seen repeatedly, ten times or more. CDR3 loop: CASSTGGPGIYNEQFF. In nucleotides, the CDR3 is TGTGCCAGCAGCACCGGGGGGCCAGGGATATACAATGAGCAGTTCTTC. The V call is TRBV5-4, the J call TRBJ2-1; tentatively, D is TRBD2 (7 bases). The CDR3 consists of 16 residues. The V gene lost 4 bases and the J gene lost 4 bases, with 18 bases spanning the gap. Per germline, CDR1 SGHNT and CDR2 YYREEE (reference sequence).

This clone was detected many times. The chain has TRBV19 and TRBJ1-2; 7 bases map to TRBD1. The CDR3 length is 12 residues. CDR1 and CDR2 from the germline V gene are LNHDA and SQIVND (reference sequence). After removal of 6 bases from V and 7 bases from J, the junction contained 5 bases not matched to a gene. CDR3 loop: CASSPGTVGYTF. In DNA form, the CDR3 reads TGTGCCAGTAGCCCCGGGACAGTTGGCTACACCTTC.

This clone appeared many times. The chain uses TRBV20-1 and TRBJ2-2; D gene ambiguous. The CDR3 length is 14 residues. Germline lookup yields CDR1 DFQATT and CDR2 SNEGSKA (reference sequence). Trimming left V 3 bases short and J 0 bases short, with 8 bases between. The CDR3 nucleotides are TGCAGTGCTAGCCCCACGTCGAACACCGGGGAGCTGTTTTTT. This translates into CSASPTSNTGELFF.

This clone was seen many times. The chain is built from TRBV5-1 and TRBJ2-1; D not resolved. CDR3 length: 14 amino acids. Germline V gives CDR1 SGHRS, CDR2 YFSETQ. V was pared by 2 bases and J by 6 bases, with 12 bases between. The chain's CDR3 is CASSLGDASNEQFF. The CDR3 region has the DNA TGCGCCAGCAGCTTAGGTGATGCATCCAATGAGCAGTTCTTC.

J is TRBJ1-1 and V is TRBV6-1; no firm D call. CDR1 and CDR2 from the germline V gene are MNHNS and SASEGT. The CDR3 is 13 residues long. The ends were cut back, 4 bases at V and 5 bases at J, with 11 bases in the middle. This chain's CDR3 is CASSGVVETEAFF. DNA of the CDR3: TGTGCCAGCAGTGGTGTCGTGGAGACTGAAGCTTTCTTT.

Of note for this clone: Germline and junction disagree at one end, which may indicate a read error. J is TRBJ2-7 and V is TRBV7-3; maybe TRBD2 (6 bases). There are 14 residues in the CDR3. The germline V gene encodes CDR1 SGHTA and CDR2 FQGTGA. CDR3 coding DNA: TGTGCCATCATCCAAGGAGGGCAGGGCCACGAGCATTACTTC. This encodes CAIIQGGQGHEHYF. Supplemented by reference TRBV7-3 and TRBJ2-7, the full variable domain reads GAGVSQTPSNKVTEKGKYVELRCDPISGHTALYWYRQSLGQGPEFLIYFQGTGAADDSGLPNDRFFAVRPEGSVSTLKIQRTERGDSAVYLCAIIQGGQGHEHYFGPGTRLTVT.

The chain links TRBV19 to TRBJ1-4, with a tentative D call TRBD1 (5 bases). Trimming removed 7 bases from V and 0 bases from J, with 9 bases in between. CDR1 and CDR2 from the germline V gene are LNHDA and SQIVND (reference sequence). The length of the CDR3 is 14 residues. The CDR3 bases are TGTGCCAGTACCCCACAGGCAACTAATGAAAAACTGTTTTTT. Amino acid sequence: CASTPQATNEKLFF.

This clone was seen repeatedly, ten times or more. This sequence joins TRBV2 and TRBJ2-1, with 11 bases matching TRBD2. Germline trimming cut 6 bases from V and 2 bases from J; bases unmatched to any gene: 0. Germline-derived CDR1 and CDR2 are SNHLY and FYNNEI. The CDR3 is 14 residues long. CDR3 region: CASRGLAAYNEQFF. CDR3 nucleotides: TGTGCCAGCAGGGGACTAGCGGCCTACAATGAGCAGTTCTTC.

This chain joins TRBV4-2 and TRBJ2-3, with 12 bases aligning to TRBD2. After removal of 2 bases from V and 5 bases from J, the junction contained 2 bases not matched to a gene. Germline V gene lookup returns CDR1 LGHNA and CDR2 YNFKEQ. This CDR3 is 15 amino acids long. CDR3 nucleotide sequence: TGTGCCAGCAGCCAAAGGGGACTAGCGGGAGATACGCAGTATTTT. It codes for CASSQRGLAGDTQYF.

This clone was counted a single time. The J gene is TRBJ2-3, the V gene TRBV5-6, with D hard to call. Germline assignment: CDR1 SGHDT and CDR2 YYEEEE. The CDR3 length is 14 residues. Trimming shortened V by 4 bases and J by 0 bases, and 9 bases separated the two germline ends. CDR3 sequence reads: CASSQTASTDTQYF. As DNA, the CDR3 is TGTGCCAGCAGCCAGACGGCTAGCACAGATACGCAGTATTTT. Variable domain in full (rest from reference TRBV5-6 and TRBJ2-3): DAGVTQSPTHLIKTRGQQVTLRCSPKSGHDTVSWYQQALGQGPQFIFQYYEEEERQRGNFPDRFSGHQFPNYSSELNVNALLLGDSALYLCASSQTASTDTQYFGPGTRLTVL.

By its share, this clone is medium-sized (0.01 to 0.1%). The CDR3 here is CASSAYDEQFF. The CDR3 DNA reads as TGTGCCAGCAGCGCCTATGATGAGCAGTTCTTC. The V and J genes are TRBV9 and TRBJ2-1; D gene uncertain. CDR1 is SGDLS and CDR2 is YYNGEE in the germline V gene. This CDR3 is 11 amino acids long. Trimming took 3 bases from V and 8 from J, leaving 6 bases between them.